Listed below are T cell receptor beta chains from one sample, sequenced in a study of T cells in Graves' hyperthyroidism and ophthalmopathy. TCRdb passed the multiplex PCR reads through MiXCR, listing each CDR3 protein once. The profile shows about 380,000 distinct CDR3 sequences, roughly 13% of them singletons. The sequencing input was blood. These receptors were obtained from a man aged 25 to 45 with Graves' hyperthyroidism that later progressed to Graves' ophthalmopathy. The CDR3 runs from the conserved cysteine through the conserved F or W. The order of the fields is clone size, V gene, J gene, CDR3 protein. Clone size appears in some rows only: once, few, many, or a class for an expanded clone.

>many|TRBV28|TRBJ2-7
CASRVRQGALEQYF
>many|TRBV3-1|TRBJ1-1
CASSQETGEAFF
>many|TRBV2|TRBJ1-4
CASSGQGASGEKLFF
>many|TRBV2|TRBJ2-3
CASTGTSGVTDTQYF
>many|TRBV12-3/TRBV12-4|TRBJ2-4
CASSLRGVGENIQYF
>.|TRBV12-5|TRBJ2-5
CASGSPQYF
>many|TRBV5-6|TRBJ1-2
CASSQTANYGYTF
>many|TRBV6-1|TRBJ1-1
CASSEISWPGLSSTEAFF
>few|TRBV7-9|.
CASRGRDTNEQYF
>.|TRBV5-1|TRBJ2-4
CARSSPGAKNIQYF
>many|TRBV2|TRBJ2-3
CASRLTGYGTDTQYF
>many|TRBV3-1|TRBJ2-2
CASSVAGTGHSTGELFF
>many|TRBV28|TRBJ2-7
CASSFPGTDYRAANYEQYF
>.|TRBV5-6|TRBJ2-2
CASSPNDRNTGELFF
>many|TRBV3-1|TRBJ1-2
CASSRSGHFNYGYTF
>many|TRBV10-3|TRBJ1-5
CAISESGNQPQHF
>.|TRBV24-1|TRBJ2-7
CATSDLNEQYF
>.|TRBV7-2|TRBJ2-4
CASSPRGAFGDIQYF
>many|TRBV7-8|TRBJ2-1
CASSRGGAYNEQFF
>many|TRBV12-3/TRBV12-4|TRBJ2-1
CASSFPRAGASYNEQFF
>.|TRBV14|TRBJ2-7
CASSQSVTYEQYF
>few|TRBV18|TRBJ2-1
CASSPRGPGSYNEQFF
>few|TRBV6-1|TRBJ1-6
CASILNRGLNSPLHF
>many|TRBV30|TRBJ2-7
CAWSPGVGYEQYF
>few|TRBV6-1|TRBJ1-2
CASSRMGYGYTF
>few|TRBV24-1|TRBJ2-6
CATSDPGFSGANVLTF
>many|TRBV30|TRBJ2-1
CAWSLNNEQFF
>.|TRBV3-1|TRBJ1-2
CASRGPYSNYGYTF
>many|TRBV6-2/TRBV6-3|TRBJ1-5
CASRKDSSYQPQHF
>many|TRBV2|TRBJ2-6
CATHGLSGANVLTF
>.|TRBV5-6|TRBJ2-1
CASSSILNSGSSLQFF
>.|TRBV12-3/TRBV12-4|TRBJ2-1
CASSPTSGVNYNEQFF
>many|TRBV15|TRBJ2-5
CATSRDRRDETQYF
>many|TRBV11-2|TRBJ2-7
CASSLGNRAYEQYF
>few|TRBV18|TRBJ1-3
CASSGTGTGNTIYF
>.|TRBV3-1|TRBJ2-2
CASSQFPGLAGGGELFF
>.|TRBV6-1|TRBJ1-4
CASRRTGGSEKLFF
>few|TRBV29-1|TRBJ2-1
CSGVGTDFGSYNEQFF
>few|TRBV20-1|TRBJ2-4
CSAHRDTLAKNIQYF
>.|TRBV12-3/TRBV12-4|TRBJ2-5
CASSLGLARITQYF
>.|TRBV18|TRBJ1-2
CASSPGFDYGYTF
>few|TRBV10-3|TRBJ1-1
CAISGSFGRSNTEAFF
>many|TRBV7-9|TRBJ2-1
CASSPPTGRGANEQFF
>few|TRBV30|TRBJ1-2
CAWSPRDRGYGYTF
>many|TRBV11-2|TRBJ2-5
CASSARTTQETQYF
>many|TRBV11-1|TRBJ2-7
CASSYSGDRYEQYF
>.|TRBV4-2|TRBJ1-5
CASSQTGGSGQPQHF
>many|TRBV2|TRBJ1-5
CASSEKGDQPQHF
>many|TRBV24-1|TRBJ1-2
CATSENGQFYGYTF
>many|TRBV28|TRBJ1-1
CASPARGGPYTEAFF
>many|TRBV6-5|TRBJ1-4
CASSYGGMGNEKLFF
>.|TRBV7-9|TRBJ2-5
CASSPSTGTETQYF
>many|TRBV28|TRBJ1-4
CASSWTGNEKLFF
>many|TRBV20-1|TRBJ2-7
CSARDQPVPYEQYF
>.|TRBV28|TRBJ2-3
CASSLPGTSGSKDTQYF
>many|TRBV11-1|TRBJ2-7
CASSFRQASLREQYF
>many|TRBV6-6|TRBJ1-1
CASSYQGAAFF